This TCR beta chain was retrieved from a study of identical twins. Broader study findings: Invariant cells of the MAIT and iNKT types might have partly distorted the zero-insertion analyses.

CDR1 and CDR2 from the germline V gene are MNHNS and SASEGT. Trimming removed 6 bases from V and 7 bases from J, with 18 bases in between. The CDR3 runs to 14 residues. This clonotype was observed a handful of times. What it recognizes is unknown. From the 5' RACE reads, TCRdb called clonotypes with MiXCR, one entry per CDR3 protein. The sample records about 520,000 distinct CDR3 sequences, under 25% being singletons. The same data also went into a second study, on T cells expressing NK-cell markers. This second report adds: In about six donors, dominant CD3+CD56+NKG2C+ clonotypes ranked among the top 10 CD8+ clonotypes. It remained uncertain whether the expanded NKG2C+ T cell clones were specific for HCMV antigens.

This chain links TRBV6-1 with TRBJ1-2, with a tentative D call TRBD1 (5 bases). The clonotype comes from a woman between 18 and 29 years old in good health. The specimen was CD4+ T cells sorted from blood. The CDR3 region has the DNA TGTGCCAGCAGACCGGATCAAGGGGCTCTTGGCTACACCTTC. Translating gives CASRPDQGALGYTF.